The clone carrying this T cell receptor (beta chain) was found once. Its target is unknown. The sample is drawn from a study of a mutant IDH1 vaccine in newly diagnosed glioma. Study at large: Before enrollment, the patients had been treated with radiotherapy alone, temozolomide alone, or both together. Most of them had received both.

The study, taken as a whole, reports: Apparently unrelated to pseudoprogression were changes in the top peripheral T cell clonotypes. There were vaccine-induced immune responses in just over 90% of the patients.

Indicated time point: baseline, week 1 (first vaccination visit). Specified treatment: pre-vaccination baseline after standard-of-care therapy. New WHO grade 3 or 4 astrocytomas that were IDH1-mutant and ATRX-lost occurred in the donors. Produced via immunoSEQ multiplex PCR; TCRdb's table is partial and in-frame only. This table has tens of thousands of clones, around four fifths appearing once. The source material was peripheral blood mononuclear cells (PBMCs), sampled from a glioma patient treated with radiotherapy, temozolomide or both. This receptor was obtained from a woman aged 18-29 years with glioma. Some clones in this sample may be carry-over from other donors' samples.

CDR3 bases: TGTGCCAGTAAGAGGGCAGGGGGCTTGGACACTGAAGCTTTCTTT. Translation gives CASKRAGGLDTEAFF. The V gene is TRBV19, the J gene TRBJ1-1; TRBD1 matches 8 bases. The CDR3 has 15 residues. The germline V gene encodes CDR1 LNHDA and CDR2 SQIVND (reference sequence). V lost 7 bases and J lost 3; bases outside the gene matches: 10.